What follows are 12 T cell receptor beta chains derived from one specimen sequenced in a study of blood T cell repertoires in COVID-19. Clones were read by immunoSEQ multiplex PCR, and TCRdb kept only the in-frame ones, dropping some. The sample has nearly 250,000 clones, 70% to 90% seen once; the top ten hold 9.1%. Sequencing used PBMCs or T cells enriched from blood (not recorded which). These receptors all come from a woman aged 45 to 65 with acute COVID-19.

V usage is TRBV9 and J usage is TRBJ1-1; D may be TRBD1 (5 bases). V was cut by 1 base and J by 2 bases, with 9 bases left in between. The CDR3 extends over 14 amino acids. CDR1 is SGDLS, CDR2 YYNGEE, per germline. The CDR3 nucleotides read TGTGCCAGCAGCGTAAGTCAGGGTAACACTGAAGCTTTCTTT. It yields the protein CASSVSQGNTEAFF.

The chain is built from TRBV6-5 and TRBJ1-4; 10 nucleotides line up with TRBD1. This CDR3 region has 15 residues. V lost 0 bases, J lost 7 bases, and 2 bases stayed unmatched. The V gene's germline CDR1 is MNHEY and CDR2 SVGAGI. CDR3 in DNA: TGTGCCAGCAGTTACTCAGGACAGGGGGTTGAAAAACTGTTTTTT. It codes for CASSYSGQGVEKLFF.

The V call is TRBV16, the J call TRBJ2-1, with a weak D call TRBD1 (5 bases). Germline loops: CDR1 KGHSY, CDR2 FQNENV. Between the trimmed V and J ends, which lost 1 base and 4 bases, there was a span of 11 bases. This CDR3 region has 15 residues. The CDR3, as DNA: TGTGCCAGCAGCCAATACGATACAGGTTACAATGAGCAGTTCTTC. Translated, it gives CASSQYDTGYNEQFF. Combining the CDR3 with reference TRBV16 and TRBJ2-1 gives the whole variable domain GEEVAQTPKHLVRGEGQKAKLYCAPIKGHSYVFWYQQVLKNEFKFLISFQNENVFDETGMPKERFSAKCLPNSPCSLEIQATKLEDSAVYFCASSQYDTGYNEQFFGPGTRLTVL.

The V call is TRBV10-3, the J call TRBJ2-2, with 7 positions matching TRBD1. CDR1 and CDR2 from the germline V gene are ENHRY and SYGVKD. This CDR3 comprises 15 residues. V was clipped by 9 bases and J by 0 bases; unmatched bases: 7. The CDR3 bases are TGTGCCATTCCACAGGGGCCCTCGAACACCGGGGAGCTGTTTTTT. This gives the protein CAIPQGPSNTGELFF.

The chain uses TRBV27 and TRBJ1-1, with 9 bases identical to TRBD1. V was clipped by 3 bases and J by 12 bases; unmatched bases: 8. Germline V gene data show CDR1 as MNHEY and CDR2 as SMNVEV (reference sequence). CDR3 size: 13 residues. The CDR3 sequence: CASSFAGTGSSFF. CDR3 DNA sequence: TGTGCCAGCAGTTTCGCCGGGACAGGGTCTTCTTTCTTT.

The gene calls are TRBV7-2 and TRBJ1-2; D is unclear. The CDR3 contains 14 residues. Germline assignment: CDR1 SGHTA and CDR2 FQGNSA. Trimming shortened V by 2 bases and J by 6 bases, and 13 bases separated the two germline ends. The CDR3 DNA sequence: TGTGCCAGCAGCTTAACGGGAGGGTTCAATGGCTACACCTTC. Protein product: CASSLTGGFNGYTF.

The V call is TRBV30, the J call TRBJ1-2; perhaps TRBD1 as D (6 bases). Germline V lookup: CDR1 GTSNPN, CDR2 SVGIG (reference sequence). Trimming removed 2 bases at V and 6 bases at J, with 13 bases between. CDR3 size: 13 residues. The CDR3 DNA follows: TGTGCCTGGAGTACACAGGGTATTGATGGCTACACCTTC. This translates into CAWSTQGIDGYTF.

Worth noting for this clone: The sample holds other DNA sequences that translate to the same CDR3. The chain is built from TRBV6-5 and TRBJ1-1; 7 bases are shared with TRBD1. Trimming cost V 8 bases and J 5 bases; bases outside gene matches: 5. There are 12 residues in the CDR3. In germline, CDR1 is MNHEY, CDR2 SVGAGI. The DNA of the CDR3 is TGTGCCAGCGGAAGGGGGCGGACTGAAGCTTTCTTT. Its protein product is CASGRGRTEAFF.

This clone was detected only once. This chain's CDR3 is CASSRLGDPGGSQYF. The CDR3 DNA reads TGTGCCAGCAGTCGCCTCGGGGACCCAGGGGGGTCTCAGTACTTC. The chain uses TRBV6-5 and TRBJ2-5; tentative D call: TRBD1 (7 bases). Germline loops: CDR1 MNHEY, CDR2 SVGAGI. This CDR3 region has 15 residues. V dropped 5 bases and J dropped 11 bases, with 24 bases sitting between them.

V and J are TRBV7-2 and TRBJ1-2; 9 bases align to TRBD1. The ends lost 4 bases at V and 7 bases at J; junction bases unmatched: 13. Germline V gives CDR1 SGHTA, CDR2 FQGNSA. The CDR3 runs 16 residues. The CDR3 protein is CASSSIIGTGSVGYTF. The CDR3 DNA reads TGTGCCAGCAGCTCCATCATCGGGACAGGGAGCGTTGGCTACACCTTC. Filled out from reference TRBV7-2 and TRBJ1-2, the complete variable domain reads GAGVSQSPSNKVTEKGKDVELRCDPISGHTALYWYRQSLGQGLEFLIYFQGNSAPDKSGLPSDRFSAERTGGSVSTLTIQRTQQEDSAVYLCASSSIIGTGSVGYTFGSGTRLTVV.

The chain has TRBV28 and TRBJ1-6; D uncertain. Between the trimmed V and J ends, which lost 6 bases and 0 bases, there was a span of 12 bases. The CDR3 sequence is 16 residues long. Germline CDR1 and CDR2: MDHEN and SYDVKM. In DNA, the CDR3 is TGTGCCAGCAGCCCCGTGGGCAGCTCCTATAATTCACCCCTCCACTTT. Translated, it gives CASSPVGSSYNSPLHF. Full variable domain (remainder filled in from reference TRBV28 and TRBJ1-6): DVKVTQSSRYLVKRTGEKVFLECVQDMDHENMFWYRQDPGLGLRLIYFSYDVKMKEKGDIPEGYSVSREKKERFSLILESASTNQTSMYLCASSPVGSSYNSPLHFGNGTRLTVT.

The chain employs TRBV5-1 and TRBJ2-5; no reliable D call. The CDR3 is 13 amino acids. Trimming pared 4 bases from V and 2 bases from J, leaving 9 bases between. Looked up from germline, CDR1 is SGHRS and CDR2 is YFSETQ. The CDR3 is CASSRVRQETQYF. The CDR3 bases are TGCGCCAGCAGCCGGGTCCGGCAAGAGACCCAGTACTTC.